One and the same sample provided the 24 T cell receptor beta chains below, sequenced in a study of T cells after yellow fever vaccination. One entry per CDR3 protein results from TCRdb running MiXCR on the 5' RACE reads. The sample lists more than 300,000 distinct CDR3 sequences, approximately 4.3% occurring once. Here the sequenced sample was PBMCs, taken 15 days after the yellow fever booster vaccination. These receptors were collected from a man aged 18 to 29 who received the YFV17D yellow fever vaccine.

In DNA form, the CDR3 reads TGCAGTGCTAGCGCGCCGGGACTAGCGGGGGCCACCGGGGAGCTGTTTTTT. Protein sequence: CSASAPGLAGATGELFF. The V call is TRBV20-1, the J call TRBJ2-2; TRBD2 matches 14 bases. Germline lookup yields CDR1 DFQATT and CDR2 SNEGSKA (reference sequence). CDR3 size: 17 residues. Germline trimming cut 3 bases from V and 4 bases from J; bases unmatched to any gene: 7.

This clonotype has ten or more counts. The chain employs TRBV20-1 and TRBJ1-2; the D is unclear. The length of the CDR3 is 13 residues. Trimming removed 3 bases at V and 4 bases at J, with 12 bases between. Per germline, CDR1 DFQATT and CDR2 SNEGSKA (reference sequence). CDR3 DNA: TGCAGTGCTAGTATTCCACTGGGCTATGGCTACACCTTC. Its protein is CSASIPLGYGYTF.

This clonotype has at least ten counts. The J gene is TRBJ2-3, the V gene TRBV12-5, with 8 positions matching TRBD2. There are 18 residues in the CDR3. Germline CDR1 and CDR2: LGHNT and FRNRAP. The V segment lost 5 bases and the J segment 2 bases; nucleotides outside the gene matches: 15. The DNA of the CDR3 is TGTGCTAGTGGTACCTCCGTAACGCGGGGGGAAGACACAGATACGCAGTATTTT. It encodes CASGTSVTRGEDTDTQYF.

This rearrangement joins TRBV12-3 or TRBV12-4 to TRBJ1-5, with 7 bases identical to TRBD1. The V and J ends lost 6 bases and 5 bases, in that order; junction bases with no gene match: 10. The CDR3 loop spans 15 amino acids. In DNA form, the CDR3 reads TGTGCCAGCAGAAACCAGGACAGGACTTATCAGCCCCAGCATTTT. This translates into CASRNQDRTYQPQHF.

This clonotype was observed many times. This rearrangement joins TRBV6-5 to TRBJ1-5, with D uncertain. V dropped 0 bases and J dropped 5 bases, with 8 bases sitting between them. CDR1 is MNHEY, CDR2 SVGAGI, per germline. The CDR3 runs 14 residues. DNA for the CDR3: TGTGCCAGCAGTTACTCCCACTTCGATCAGCCCCAGCATTTT. Encoded protein: CASSYSHFDQPQHF.

This clonotype was seen only a few times. The chain couples TRBV5-1 to TRBJ2-7; tentatively, D is TRBD2 (5 bases). The CDR3 is made up of 14 amino acids. The V and J ends lost 2 bases and 2 bases respectively, with 11 bases between them. The V gene's germline CDR1 is SGHRS and CDR2 YFSETQ. The DNA for the CDR3 is TGCGCCAGCAGCTTAGGTTCGGGGACCTACGAGCAGTACTTC. It codes for CASSLGSGTYEQYF.

The chain recombines TRBV4-3 with TRBJ1-1; D gene uncertain. Germline CDR1 and CDR2: LGHNA and YSLEER. The CDR3 is 13 residues long. V was trimmed by 0 bases and J by 11 bases, leaving 13 bases between them. CDR3 region: CASSQDLGGRAFF. CDR3 DNA: TGCGCCAGCAGCCAAGATCTCGGCGGTAGGGCTTTCTTT.

This clonotype turned up a few times. This sequence joins TRBV12-3 or TRBV12-4 and TRBJ2-5; TRBD1 is a possible D gene (5 bases). The CDR3 length is 12 residues. V was clipped by 6 bases and J by 2 bases, with 7 bases between them. CDR3 sequence reads: CASRGQQETQYF. CDR3 coding DNA: TGTGCCAGCAGAGGACAACAAGAGACCCAGTACTTC.

V usage is TRBV20-1 and J usage is TRBJ2-1, with TRBD2 matching 9 bases. The CDR3 covers 15 residues. The ends lost 6 bases at V and 9 bases at J; junction bases unmatched: 15. Germline V gene sequence: CDR1 DFQATT, CDR2 SNEGSKA (reference sequence). CDR3 residues: CSAGAPSGGKSEQFF. As DNA, the CDR3 is TGCAGTGCAGGGGCACCCAGCGGGGGGAAGTCTGAGCAGTTCTTC.

In this sample, this clonotype turned up many times. The chain is built from TRBV5-1 and TRBJ2-4, with 7 nucleotides matching TRBD2. Germline V gene data show CDR1 as SGHRS and CDR2 as YFSETQ. This CDR3 spans 17 amino acids. Trimming took 0 bases from V and 0 from J; bases not matched to a gene: 6. The CDR3 sequence: CASSLVSSGPAKNIQYF. CDR3 nucleotides: TGCGCCAGCAGCTTGGTGTCTAGCGGCCCAGCCAAAAACATTCAGTACTTC.

The chain uses TRBV5-6 and TRBJ2-4; 9 bases map to TRBD1. The CDR3 consists of 14 residues. The V and J ends lost 4 bases and 6 bases, in that order; junction bases with no gene match: 5. The germline V gene has CDR1 SGHDT and CDR2 YYEEEE. The DNA of the CDR3 is TGTGCCAGCAGCCGTACAGGGGGCAGAAACATTCAGTACTTC. Translating gives CASSRTGGRNIQYF.

This clonotype was counted at least ten times. The V call is TRBV5-6, the J call TRBJ2-5; TRBD2 matches 9 bases. Germline V lookup: CDR1 SGHDT, CDR2 YYEEEE. This CDR3 contains 15 residues. V dropped 0 bases and J dropped 6; count of bases not matched to a gene: 6. As DNA, the CDR3 is TGTGCCAGCAGCTTGGGGTCTAGCGGGGCCAAGACCCAGTACTTC. It translates to CASSLGSSGAKTQYF.

This clonotype occurred a few times. The chain is built from TRBV7-2 and TRBJ2-5, with no clear D. Germline-derived CDR1 and CDR2 are SGHTA and FQGNSA. The V and J ends lost 5 bases and 7 bases respectively, with 11 bases between them. The CDR3 loop spans 12 amino acids. CDR3 sequence reads: CASSAEPGTQYF. CDR3 nucleotide sequence: TGTGCCAGCAGCGCCGAACCTGGGACCCAGTACTTC.

The table lists this clonotype with a few counts. The J gene is TRBJ2-3, the V gene TRBV4-1; D call uncertain. Germline assignment: CDR1 MGHRA and CDR2 YSYEKL. Trimming stripped 5 bases from V and 1 base from J, with 13 bases between. The CDR3 loop spans 15 amino acids. CDR3 sequence (DNA): TGCGCCAGCAGCTACCCCCCCAGAGGCACAGATACGCAGTATTTT. Its translation: CASSYPPRGTDTQYF.

There are many counts of this clonotype. The chain combines TRBV7-9 with TRBJ2-5, with D possibly being TRBD1 or TRBD2 (5 bases each). The CDR3 length is 13 residues. Germline CDR1 is SEHNR and CDR2 is FQNEAQ (reference sequence). V lost 1 base and J 11 bases, leaving 14 bases between the germline ends. The CDR3 protein is CASSLDGTPEQYF. The CDR3 DNA reads as TGTGCCAGCAGCTTAGATGGGACCCCTGAACAGTACTTC.

This clonotype was recorded at least ten times. The J gene is TRBJ2-3, the V gene TRBV20-1; D possibly matches TRBD1 or TRBD2 (5 bases each). Trimming cost V 5 bases and J 9 bases, with 15 bases left between them. Germline values: CDR1 DFQATT, CDR2 SNEGSKA (reference sequence). This CDR3 has 12 residues. The CDR3 is CSAGPSWGTQYF. In DNA, the CDR3 is TGCAGTGCTGGACCCTCCTGGGGGACGCAGTATTTT.

In its sample, this clonotype was seen a few times. Here the CDR3 DNA reads TGTGCCACCAGCCGGGCCAGGGACGGATTAGGGACCCAGTACTTC. Protein product: CATSRARDGLGTQYF. V and J are TRBV15 and TRBJ2-5, with D perhaps given as TRBD1 or TRBD2 (5 bases each). The CDR3 totals 15 residues. Germline V gives CDR1 LNHNV, CDR2 YYDKDF (reference sequence). The germline V and J ends were trimmed by 5 bases and 7 bases, with 20 bases remaining between them.

J is TRBJ1-1 and V is TRBV4-3, with a tentative D call TRBD1 (5 bases). CDR1 is LGHNA, CDR2 YSLEER, per germline. The V end was cut by 2 bases, the J end by 4 bases, with 23 bases between. The CDR3 spans 18 residues. The CDR3 region is CASSQLMTARVTATEAFF. The CDR3 nucleotides are TGCGCCAGCAGCCAATTGATGACAGCGCGGGTGACGGCCACTGAAGCTTTCTTT.

The J gene is TRBJ2-1, the V gene TRBV11-2; the D is unclear. Trimming cost V 4 bases and J 1 base, with 11 bases left between them. Germline CDR1 SGHAT, CDR2 FQNNGV. The CDR3 extends over 15 amino acids. CDR3 region: CASSSPKGSYNEQFF. For the CDR3, the DNA is TGTGCCAGCAGCTCTCCTAAGGGATCCTACAATGAGCAGTTCTTC.

J is TRBJ1-2 and V is TRBV12-3 or TRBV12-4; D is uncertain. This CDR3 spans 13 amino acids. V lost 6 bases to trimming and J lost 4 bases, with 12 bases between them. This CDR3 reads CASSSGEGYGYTF. The CDR3 DNA is TGTGCCAGCAGCTCGGGAGAAGGCTATGGCTACACCTTC.

The chain employs TRBV12-3 or TRBV12-4 and TRBJ2-7, with a tentative D call TRBD1 (5 bases). This CDR3 is built from 15 residues. Trimming took 1 base from V and 0 from J, leaving 10 bases between them. The CDR3 spells CASSLGHRSSYEQYF. The CDR3 DNA is TGTGCCAGCAGTTTAGGACACAGGAGCTCCTACGAGCAGTACTTC.

The table lists this clonotype with a few counts. The genes are TRBV7-2 and TRBJ2-3; D remains unclear. Trimming pared 2 bases from V and 1 base from J, leaving 13 bases between. CDR3 size: 16 residues. The V gene's germline CDR1 is SGHTA and CDR2 FQGNSA. The CDR3 nucleotides read TGTGCCAGCAGCTTAAGGGCCCCTCCTGGCACAGATACGCAGTATTTT. As protein: CASSLRAPPGTDTQYF. Based on the CDR3 plus reference TRBV7-2 and TRBJ2-3, the full variable domain is GAGVSQSPSNKVTEKGKDVELRCDPISGHTALYWYRQSLGQGLEFLIYFQGNSAPDKSGLPSDRFSAERTGGSVSTLTIQRTQQEDSAVYLCASSLRAPPGTDTQYFGPGTRLTVL.

The chain is built from TRBV12-2 and TRBJ2-1; the D call TRBD1 from the table was never checked on the DNA. TRBV12-2 is reported as a pseudogene. This CDR3 has 15 residues. CDR3 coding DNA: TGTGCAAGTCGCCCACAGGGACGGGGGGACAATGAGCAGTTCTTC. Translating gives CASRPQGRGDNEQFF.

This chain connects TRBV7-9 to TRBJ2-1; possible D gene TRBD2, 5 bases. Trimming took off 6 bases at V and 2 bases at J, with 8 bases between the two ends. The CDR3 sequence is 13 residues long. Germline V CDR1 and CDR2: SEHNR, FQNEAQ (reference sequence). CDR3 in amino acids: CASRGAAYNEQFF. CDR3 DNA sequence: TGTGCCAGCAGGGGAGCGGCCTACAATGAGCAGTTCTTC.